These 20 T cell receptor beta chains share one sample of origin, sequenced in a study of CXCR3-negative and CXCR3-positive naive CD8 T cells. Study-level results: Naive cells that were CXCR3-positive had more hydrophobic TRB CDR3s (compared with CXCR3-negative naive cells).

Each TRB cDNA library was prepared by 5' RACE (with UMI labels). One entry per CDR3 protein, without DNA, is what TCRdb gives after re-calling the 5' RACE reads. In total, the table holds several thousand distinct CDR3 sequences. These receptors' targets are unknown. Sequencing was carried out using naive CXCR3+ CD8+ T cells from blood. Subset: CD45RO-CCR7+CD27+CD95- naive CD8+ T cells expressing CXCR3 (TNR3+). The receptors shown here come from a human donor in good health. Some clones in this sample may be carry-over from other donors' samples.

The chain employs TRBV5-4 and TRBJ2-5. This CDR3 has 13 amino acids. Germline CDR1 reads SGHNT; CDR2 reads YYREEE (reference sequence). The CDR3 region is CASSFGGLETQYF.

This clonotype is labeled medium-sized based on frequency. The V and J genes are TRBV7-9 and TRBJ2-7. The length of the CDR3 is 12 residues. Looked up from germline, CDR1 is SEHNR and CDR2 is FQNEAQ (reference sequence). This CDR3 reads CASSLASGEQYF. The variable domain in full, with the rest retrieved from reference TRBV7-9 and TRBJ2-7, is DTGVSQNPRHKITKRGQNVTFRCDPISEHNRLYWYRQTLGQGPEFLTYFQNEAQLEKSRLLSDRFSAERPKGSFSTLEIQRTEQGDSAMYLCASSLASGEQYFGPGTRLTVT.

This sequence joins TRBV29-1 and TRBJ2-1; the TRBD2 assignment by TCRdb is unverifiable without DNA. Germline CDR1 reads SQVTM; CDR2 reads ANQGSEA. CDR3 size: 14 residues. CDR3 in amino acids: CSKTVGLTGNEQFF.

The rearrangement links TRBV29-1 to TRBJ2-3; the TCRdb call, TRBD2, lacks DNA for checking. The germline CDR1 and CDR2 sequences are SQVTM and ANQGSEA. The CDR3 is 16 residues long. The CDR3: CSVYLAGASNTDTQYF.

This clonotype is called medium-sized based on its frequency. This chain connects TRBV29-1 to TRBJ2-7; absent DNA, TCRdb's TRBD2 call cannot be checked. CDR1 is SQVTM and CDR2 is ANQGSEA in the germline V gene. The CDR3 length is 13 residues. Here the CDR3 reads CSVLASGTYEQYF.

The genes are TRBV28 and TRBJ2-1; there is no DNA to check the TCRdb D call of TRBD1. The CDR3 totals 17 residues. CDR1 and CDR2 (germline): MDHEN, SYDVKM. Here the CDR3 reads CASSSQTLDRPTDEQFF.

This sequence joins TRBV5-1 and TRBJ1-1. CDR3 length: 14 residues. Germline V CDR1 and CDR2: SGHRS, YFSETQ. The CDR3 reads CASSLVAGNTEAFF.

The chain joins TRBV5-6 to TRBJ2-7; TCRdb selects TRBD1, and the lack of DNA leaves this call unchecked. Germline CDR1 and CDR2: SGHDT and YYEEEE. The CDR3 length is 17 residues. CDR3 in amino acids: CASSLDQGDLFSYEQYF.

This sequence joins TRBV29-1 and TRBJ2-5; TCRdb indicates TRBD1, and absent DNA this call remains unverified. Germline-derived CDR1 and CDR2 are SQVTM and ANQGSEA. This CDR3 spans 12 amino acids. The CDR3 loop reads CSQGTIGETQYF.

V gene TRBV6-5 combines with J gene TRBJ2-2; TCRdb gives TRBD1 as the D gene, but with no DNA this cannot be confirmed. CDR1 MNHEY and CDR2 SVGAGI come from the germline V gene. This CDR3 is 15 amino acids long. The CDR3 reads CASSTGTTNTGELFF.

The gene calls are TRBV27 and TRBJ2-1. Germline CDR1 MNHEY, CDR2 SMNVEV (reference sequence). This CDR3 comprises 15 residues. The CDR3 sequence: CASSLGGSSYNEQFF.

This rearrangement joins TRBV13 to TRBJ2-7. This CDR3 is 12 amino acids long. CDR1 and CDR2 (germline): PRHDT, FYEKMQ (reference sequence). The CDR3 region is CASSFRLYEQYF.

This chain connects TRBV21-1 to TRBJ2-7; TCRdb lists TRBD2, though no DNA is available to test this call. TRBV21-1 is a listed pseudogene. The CDR3 sequence is 18 residues long. The CDR3 loop reads CASSKDLGGRLRSYEQYF.

The chain links TRBV2 to TRBJ2-5; TCRdb indicates TRBD1, and absent DNA this call remains unverified. The CDR3 has 13 residues. Germline V gives CDR1 SNHLY, CDR2 FYNNEI. This CDR3 is CASRPRGKETQYF. Drawing the rest from reference TRBV2 and TRBJ2-5, the complete variable domain is EPEVTQTPSHQVTQMGQEVILRCVPISNHLYFYWYRQILGQKVEFLVSFYNNEISEKSEIFDDQFSVERPDGSNFTLKIRSTKLEDSAMYFCASRPRGKETQYFGPGTRLLVL.

This rearrangement joins TRBV3-1 to TRBJ1-1; checking the TCRdb D call of TRBD1 is not possible without DNA. The germline CDR1 and CDR2 sequences are LGHDT and YNNKEL (reference sequence). This CDR3 has 14 amino acids. This chain's CDR3 is CASSQEIWTGEAFF.

The genes are TRBV29-1 and TRBJ2-4; TCRdb's D gene call, TRBD2, goes unchecked for lack of DNA. CDR1 is SQVTM, CDR2 ANQGSEA, per germline. The CDR3 contains 17 residues. CDR3 loop: CSVSGERQVLAKNIQYF.

This clonotype is deemed medium-sized by its frequency. The chain recombines TRBV27 with TRBJ2-1; there is no DNA to check the TCRdb D call of TRBD2. The CDR3 covers 12 residues. Germline V gene sequence: CDR1 MNHEY, CDR2 SMNVEV (reference sequence). The CDR3 sequence is CASSTLYNEQFF.

Its frequency marks this clonotype as medium-sized. This rearrangement joins TRBV9 to TRBJ1-1. Germline CDR1 and CDR2: SGDLS and YYNGEE. This CDR3 region has 13 residues. CDR3 sequence: CASSAAANTEAFF. Full variable domain (rest looked up from reference TRBV9 and TRBJ1-1): DSGVTQTPKHLITATGQRVTLRCSPRSGDLSVYWYQQSLDQGLQFLIQYYNGEERAKGNILERFSAQQFPDLHSELNLSSLELGDSALYFCASSAAANTEAFFGQGTRLTVV.

Its frequency marks this clonotype as medium-sized. This sequence joins TRBV5-1 and TRBJ2-3; TCRdb calls TRBD2, which cannot be checked without DNA. The germline gives CDR1 SGHRS, CDR2 YFSETQ. This CDR3 has 16 amino acids. This CDR3 reads CASSFTSGEHTDTQYF.

The genes are TRBV3-1 and TRBJ1-2; TCRdb gives TRBD1 as the D gene, but with no DNA this cannot be confirmed. The CDR3 length is 16 residues. From germline, CDR1 is LGHDT and CDR2 YNNKEL (reference sequence). This CDR3 reads CASSQDTSHRGPGYTF.